A selection of T cell receptor beta chains follows, all from one sample in a study of radiotherapy plus CTLA-4 blockade in lung cancer. Measured with immunoSEQ multiplex PCR; TCRdb has only the in-frame clones, and not every one. The sample lists about 95,000 clones, about four fifths occurring once. The material was peripheral blood, obtained from a patient treated with radiotherapy plus ipilimumab. All receptors come from a human donor with non-small cell lung cancer who had stable disease on radiotherapy plus ipilimumab. Each CDR3 is given with its conserved first and last residue. D genes are given only for firm matches. Clone sizes are given selectively: once, few, many, or a class where the clone is expanded.

-	TRBV28	-	TRBJ1-1	CASSGGPRNTEAFF	TGTGCCAGCAGTGGGGGTCCAAGGAACACTGAAGCTTTCTTT
-	TRBV5-4	TRBD2	TRBJ2-3	CATRGGSGGALDTQYF	TGTGCCACAAGGGGCGGAAGCGGGGGGGCCCTGGATACGCAGTATTTT
-	TRBV5-1	-	TRBJ2-7	CASSLTGRDSYEQYF	TGCGCCAGCAGCTTAACGGGACGGGACTCCTACGAGCAGTACTTC
once	TRBV4-1	TRBD1	TRBJ1-1	CASSQAYSQGGTRNTEAFF	TGCGCCAGCAGCCAAGCCTATAGTCAGGGGGGTACGAGGAACACTGAAGCTTTCTTT
-	TRBV5-1	TRBD1	TRBJ2-3	CASSLRGLVSDTQYF	TGCGCCAGCAGCTTGAGGGGGCTGGTATCAGATACGCAGTATTTT
-	TRBV5-1	-	TRBJ2-3	CASSLAGDRTDTQYF	TGCGCCAGCAGCTTGGCGGGGGATCGCACAGATACGCAGTATTTT
-	TRBV28	-	TRBJ1-1	CASSLRQQTEAFF	TGTGCCAGCAGTTTGAGACAACAGACTGAAGCTTTCTTT
-	TRBV7-9	TRBD1	TRBJ1-5	CATGQGGQPQHF	TGTGCCACCGGACAGGGAGGACAGCCCCAGCATTTT
-	TRBV2	-	TRBJ2-4	CASSSRVILAKNIQYF	TGTGCCAGCAGTTCCAGGGTTATATTAGCCAAAAACATTCAGTACTTC
-	TRBV6-5	TRBD1	TRBJ1-5	CASSPINRGQPQHF	TGTGCCAGCAGTCCAATCAACAGGGGCCAGCCCCAGCATTTT
-	TRBV19	TRBD2	TRBJ2-2	CASSIGGGGANTGELFF	TGTGCCAGTAGTATTGGTGGGGGAGGGGCGAACACCGGGGAGCTGTTTTTT
once	TRBV7-2	TRBD1	TRBJ2-3	CASSLQGQGGTDTQYF	TGTGCCAGCAGCTTACAGGGACAGGGCGGCACAGATACGCAGTATTTT
-	TRBV19	-	TRBJ2-7	CASSSSGLALYEQYF	TGTGCCAGTAGTTCCTCAGGCTTAGCATTATACGAGCAGTACTTC
-	TRBV28	TRBD1	TRBJ1-2	CASSLRDRGPLNYGYTF	TGTGCCAGCAGTCTCCGGGACAGGGGGCCCCTAAACTATGGCTACACCTTC
once	TRBV7-2	-	TRBJ2-3	CASSLVASGQSTDTQYF	TGTGCCAGCAGCTTAGTGGCCAGCGGGCAAAGCACAGATACGCAGTATTTT
-	TRBV6-5	TRBD1	TRBJ2-3	CASRLGQLNTDTQYF	TGTGCCAGCAGGTTGGGACAGTTAAACACAGATACGCAGTATTTT